This entry is about one T cell receptor beta chain. As yet, its antigen is unknown. Method: immunoSEQ multiplex PCR; TCRdb's copy keeps in-frame clones and lacks some. Among over 25,000 clones, around 90% were seen once, and the ten largest hold approximately 7.5%. Germline V CDR1 and CDR2: LNHDA, SQIVND (reference sequence). After removal of 4 bases from V and 0 bases from J, the junction contained 9 bases not matched to a gene. CDR3 length: 16 amino acids. This record comes from a study of T cells in localized non-small cell lung cancer. Study-wide results and caveats: Only one tumor region went through sequencing, so heterogeneity may still be there. Patients showing higher blood T cell density tended to see longer overall survival.

The receptor comes from a male donor at least 60 years old with stage I lung adenocarcinoma. The rearrangement links TRBV19 to TRBJ2-7; 7 nucleotides agree with TRBD1. Sequences were derived from peripheral blood, sampled before any cancer treatment. The CDR3 nucleotides read TGTGCCAGTAGTACAGTTCGGACAGGCAGCTCCTACGAGCAGTACTTC. This encodes CASSTVRTGSSYEQYF.